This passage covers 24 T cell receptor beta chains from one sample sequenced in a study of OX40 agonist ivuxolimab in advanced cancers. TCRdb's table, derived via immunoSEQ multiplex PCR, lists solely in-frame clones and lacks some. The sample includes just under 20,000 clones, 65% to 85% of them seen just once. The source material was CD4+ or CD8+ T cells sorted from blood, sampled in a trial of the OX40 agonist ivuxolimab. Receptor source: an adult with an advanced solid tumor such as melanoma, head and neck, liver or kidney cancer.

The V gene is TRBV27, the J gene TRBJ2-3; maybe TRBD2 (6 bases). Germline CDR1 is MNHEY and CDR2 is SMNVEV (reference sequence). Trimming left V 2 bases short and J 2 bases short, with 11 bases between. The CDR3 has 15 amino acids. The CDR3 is CASSLVREDTDTQYF. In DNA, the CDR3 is TGTGCCAGCAGTTTAGTAAGGGAGGACACAGATACGCAGTATTTT.

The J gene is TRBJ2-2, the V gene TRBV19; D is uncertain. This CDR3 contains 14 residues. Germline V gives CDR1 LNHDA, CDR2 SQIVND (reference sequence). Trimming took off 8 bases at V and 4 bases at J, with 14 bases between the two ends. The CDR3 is CASGWVIFTGELFF. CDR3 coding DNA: TGTGCCAGTGGGTGGGTGATCTTCACCGGGGAGCTGTTTTTT.

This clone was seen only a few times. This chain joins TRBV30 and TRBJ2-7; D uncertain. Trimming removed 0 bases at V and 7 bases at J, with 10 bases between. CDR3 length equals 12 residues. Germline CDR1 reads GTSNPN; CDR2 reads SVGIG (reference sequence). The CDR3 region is CAWSVNAAEQYF. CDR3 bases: TGTGCCTGGAGTGTGAACGCAGCGGAGCAGTACTTC.

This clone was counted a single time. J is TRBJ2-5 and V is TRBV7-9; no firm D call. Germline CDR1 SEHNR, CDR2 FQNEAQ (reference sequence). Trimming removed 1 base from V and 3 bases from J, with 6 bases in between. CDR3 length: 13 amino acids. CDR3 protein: CASSLGLEETQYF. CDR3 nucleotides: TGTGCCAGCAGCTTAGGACTTGAAGAGACCCAGTACTTC.

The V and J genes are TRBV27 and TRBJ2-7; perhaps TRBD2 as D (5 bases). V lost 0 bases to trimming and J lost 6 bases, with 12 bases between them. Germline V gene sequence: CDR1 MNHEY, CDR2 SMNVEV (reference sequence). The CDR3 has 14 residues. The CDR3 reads CASSLSATAGEQYF. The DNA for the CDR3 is TGTGCCAGCAGTTTATCAGCAACGGCGGGCGAGCAGTACTTC.

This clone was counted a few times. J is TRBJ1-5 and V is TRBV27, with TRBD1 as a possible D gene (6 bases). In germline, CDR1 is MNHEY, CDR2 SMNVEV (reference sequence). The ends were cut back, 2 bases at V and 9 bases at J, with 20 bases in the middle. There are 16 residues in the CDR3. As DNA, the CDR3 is TGTGCCAGCAGTTTAGGTCTGCGGACAGTAAAGGGGCCCCAGCATTTT. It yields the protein CASSLGLRTVKGPQHF.

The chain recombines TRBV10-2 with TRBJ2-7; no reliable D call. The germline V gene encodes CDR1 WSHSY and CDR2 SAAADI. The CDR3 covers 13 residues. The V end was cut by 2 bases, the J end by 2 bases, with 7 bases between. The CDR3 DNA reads TGCGCCAGCAGTGAGGGCCTAGCCTACGAGCAGTACTTC. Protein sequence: CASSEGLAYEQYF.

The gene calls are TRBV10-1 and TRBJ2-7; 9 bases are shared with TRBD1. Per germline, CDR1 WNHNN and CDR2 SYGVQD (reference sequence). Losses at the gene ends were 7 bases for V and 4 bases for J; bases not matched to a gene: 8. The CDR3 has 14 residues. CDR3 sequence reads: CASTGAGTGYEQYF. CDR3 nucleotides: TGCGCCAGCACCGGAGCGGGGACAGGGTACGAGCAGTACTTC.

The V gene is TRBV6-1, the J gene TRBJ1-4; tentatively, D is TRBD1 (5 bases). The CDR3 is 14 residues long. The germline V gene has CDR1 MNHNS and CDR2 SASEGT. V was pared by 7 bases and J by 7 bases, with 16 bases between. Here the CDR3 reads CASMQGVPGEKLFF. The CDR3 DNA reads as TGTGCCAGCATGCAAGGGGTTCCCGGTGAAAAACTGTTTTTT.

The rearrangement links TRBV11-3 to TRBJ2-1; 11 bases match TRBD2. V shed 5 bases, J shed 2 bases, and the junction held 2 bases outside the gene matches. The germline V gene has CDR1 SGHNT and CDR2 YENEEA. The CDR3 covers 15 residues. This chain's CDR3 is CASSGTSGPYNEQFF. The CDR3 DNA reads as TGTGCCAGCAGCGGGACTAGCGGACCCTACAATGAGCAGTTCTTC. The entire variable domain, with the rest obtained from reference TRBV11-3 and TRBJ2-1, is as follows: EAGVVQSPRYKIIEKKQPVAFWCNPISGHNTLYWYLQNLGQGPELLIRYENEEAVDDSQLPKDRFSAERLKGVDSTLKIQPAELGDSAVYLCASSGTSGPYNEQFFGPGTRLTVL.

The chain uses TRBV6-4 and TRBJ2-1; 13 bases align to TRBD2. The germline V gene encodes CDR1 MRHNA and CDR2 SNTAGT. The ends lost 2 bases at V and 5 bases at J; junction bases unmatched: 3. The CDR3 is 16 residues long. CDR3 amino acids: CASSDGLAGEDNEQFF. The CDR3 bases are TGTGCCAGCAGTGACGGACTAGCGGGAGAGGACAATGAGCAGTTCTTC.

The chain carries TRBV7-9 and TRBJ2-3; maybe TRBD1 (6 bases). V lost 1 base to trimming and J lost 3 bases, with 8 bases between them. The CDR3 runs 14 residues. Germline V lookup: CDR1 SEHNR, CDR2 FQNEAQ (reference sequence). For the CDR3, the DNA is TGTGCCAGCAGCTTAGTGCAGGGGACAGATACGCAGTATTTT. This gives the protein CASSLVQGTDTQYF.

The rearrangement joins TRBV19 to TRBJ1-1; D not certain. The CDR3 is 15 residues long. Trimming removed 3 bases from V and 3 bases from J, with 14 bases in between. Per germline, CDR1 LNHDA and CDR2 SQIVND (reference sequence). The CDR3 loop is CASSISVLWDTEAFF. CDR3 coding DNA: TGTGCCAGTAGTATCTCGGTCCTCTGGGACACTGAAGCTTTCTTT.

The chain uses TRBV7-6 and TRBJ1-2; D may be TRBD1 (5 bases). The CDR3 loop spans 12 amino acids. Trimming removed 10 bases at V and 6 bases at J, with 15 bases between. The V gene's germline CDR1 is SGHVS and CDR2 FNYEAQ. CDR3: CAIRDGRHGYTF. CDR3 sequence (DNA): TGTGCCATCCGGGACGGAAGACATGGCTACACCTTC.

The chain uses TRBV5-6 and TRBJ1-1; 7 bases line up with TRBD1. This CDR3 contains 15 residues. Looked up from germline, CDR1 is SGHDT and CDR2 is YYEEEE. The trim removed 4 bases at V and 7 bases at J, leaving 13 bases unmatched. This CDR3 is CASSPRRTGVIEAFF. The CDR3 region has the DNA TGTGCCAGCAGCCCCCGAAGGACAGGTGTCATTGAAGCTTTCTTT. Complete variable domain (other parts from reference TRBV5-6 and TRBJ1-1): DAGVTQSPTHLIKTRGQQVTLRCSPKSGHDTVSWYQQALGQGPQFIFQYYEEEERQRGNFPDRFSGHQFPNYSSELNVNALLLGDSALYLCASSPRRTGVIEAFFGQGTRLTVV.

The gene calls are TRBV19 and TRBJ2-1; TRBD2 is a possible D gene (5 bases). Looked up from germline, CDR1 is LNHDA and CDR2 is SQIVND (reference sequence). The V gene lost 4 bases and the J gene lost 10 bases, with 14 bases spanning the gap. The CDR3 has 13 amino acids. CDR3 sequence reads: CASSTRSSKEQFF. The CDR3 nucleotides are TGTGCCAGTAGTACTCGATCTAGCAAAGAGCAGTTCTTC.

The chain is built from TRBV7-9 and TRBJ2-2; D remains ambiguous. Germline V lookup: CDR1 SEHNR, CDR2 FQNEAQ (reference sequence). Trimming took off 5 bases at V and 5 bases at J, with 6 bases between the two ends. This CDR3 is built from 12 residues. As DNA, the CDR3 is TGTGCCAGCAGCAAATTTACCGGGGAGCTGTTTTTT. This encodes CASSKFTGELFF.

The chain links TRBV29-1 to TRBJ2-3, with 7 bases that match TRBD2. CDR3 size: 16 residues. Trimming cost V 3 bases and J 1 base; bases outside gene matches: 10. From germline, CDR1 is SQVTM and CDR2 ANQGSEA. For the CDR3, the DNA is TGCAGCGTTGAGACCCCGGGAGGACCGGGCACAGATACGCAGTATTTT. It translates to CSVETPGGPGTDTQYF.

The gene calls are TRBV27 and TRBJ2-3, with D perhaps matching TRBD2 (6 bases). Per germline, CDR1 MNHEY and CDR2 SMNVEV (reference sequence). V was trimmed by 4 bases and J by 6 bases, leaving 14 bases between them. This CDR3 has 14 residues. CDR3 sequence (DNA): TGTGCCAGCAGTTCCCGAATAGCGGTGGATACGCAGTATTTT. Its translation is CASSSRIAVDTQYF.

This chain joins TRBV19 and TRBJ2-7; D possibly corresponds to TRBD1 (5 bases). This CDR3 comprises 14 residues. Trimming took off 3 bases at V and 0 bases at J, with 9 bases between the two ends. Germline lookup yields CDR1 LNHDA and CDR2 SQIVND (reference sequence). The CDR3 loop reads CASSIVDNSYEQYF. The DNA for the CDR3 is TGTGCCAGTAGTATTGTGGACAACTCCTACGAGCAGTACTTC.

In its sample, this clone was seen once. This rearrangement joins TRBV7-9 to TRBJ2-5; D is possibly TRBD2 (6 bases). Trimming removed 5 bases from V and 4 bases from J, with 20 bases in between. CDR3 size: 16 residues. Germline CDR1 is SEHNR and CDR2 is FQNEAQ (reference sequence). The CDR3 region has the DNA TGTGCCAGCAGCCCACCCGACCGCGGGAACGGAGAGACCCAGTACTTC. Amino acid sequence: CASSPPDRGNGETQYF.

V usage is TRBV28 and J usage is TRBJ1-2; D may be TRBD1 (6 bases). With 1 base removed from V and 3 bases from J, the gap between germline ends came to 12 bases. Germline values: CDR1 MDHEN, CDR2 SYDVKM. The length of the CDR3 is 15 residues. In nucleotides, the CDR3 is TGTGCCAGCAGTTTATTACAAGGACAGTACTATGGCTACACCTTC. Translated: CASSLLQGQYYGYTF.

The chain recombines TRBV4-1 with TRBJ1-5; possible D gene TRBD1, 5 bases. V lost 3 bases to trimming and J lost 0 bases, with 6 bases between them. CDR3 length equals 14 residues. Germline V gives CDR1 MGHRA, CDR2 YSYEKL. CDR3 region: CASSHDSSNQPQHF. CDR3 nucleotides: TGCGCCAGCAGCCACGACAGTAGCAATCAGCCCCAGCATTTT.

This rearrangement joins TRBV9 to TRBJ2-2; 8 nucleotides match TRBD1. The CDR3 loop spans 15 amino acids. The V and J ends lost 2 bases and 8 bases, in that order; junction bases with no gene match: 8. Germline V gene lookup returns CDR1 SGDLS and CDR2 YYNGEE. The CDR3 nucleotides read TGTGCCAGCAGCGTGAGACAGGGGAATACAGGGGAGCTGTTTTTT. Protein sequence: CASSVRQGNTGELFF. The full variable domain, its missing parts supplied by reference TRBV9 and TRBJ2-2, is DSGVTQTPKHLITATGQRVTLRCSPRSGDLSVYWYQQSLDQGLQFLIQYYNGEERAKGNILERFSAQQFPDLHSELNLSSLELGDSALYFCASSVRQGNTGELFFGEGSRLTVL.